This T cell receptor (beta chain) was sequenced during a study of identical twins. TCRdb re-called the 5' RACE reads with MiXCR, one entry per CDR3 protein. The table shows 650,000 to 750,000 distinct CDR3 sequences, with about 20% occurring only once. Looked up from germline, CDR1 is MNHNS and CDR2 is SASEGT. The ends lost 7 bases at V and 4 bases at J; junction bases unmatched: 6. This CDR3 has 13 amino acids. This clonotype has a count of ten or more. Separately, the same data were catalogued under a study of T cells expressing NK-cell markers. That report adds: Researchers got TCR beta repertoires out of sorted CD3+CD56+NKG2C+, CD3+CD56+NKG2C- and CD3+CD56-NKG2C+ T cells.

The source of this sequence is a woman aged 18-29 years in good health. Material: PBMCs. The rearrangement links TRBV6-1 to TRBJ1-2; 7 bases align to TRBD1. The CDR3 nucleotides read TGTGCCAGCAAAAGGGACAGCTTCTATGGCTACACCTTC. This gives the protein CASKRDSFYGYTF.